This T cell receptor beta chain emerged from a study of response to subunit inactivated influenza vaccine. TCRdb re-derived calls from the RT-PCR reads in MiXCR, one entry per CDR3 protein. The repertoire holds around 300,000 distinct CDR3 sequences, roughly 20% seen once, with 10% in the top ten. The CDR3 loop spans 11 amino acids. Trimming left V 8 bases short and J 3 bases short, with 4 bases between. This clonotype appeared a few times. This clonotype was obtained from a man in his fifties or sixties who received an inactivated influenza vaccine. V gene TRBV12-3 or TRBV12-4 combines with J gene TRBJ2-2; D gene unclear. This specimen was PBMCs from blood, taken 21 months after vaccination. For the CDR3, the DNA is TGTGCCAGCGCCGACACCGGGGAGCTGTTTTTT. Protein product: CASADTGELFF.